Below, 20 T cell receptor beta chains from the same sample are listed, as sequenced in a study of identical twins. A single record per CDR3 protein comes from TCRdb applying MiXCR to the 5' RACE reads. This table holds 200,000 to 250,000 distinct CDR3 sequences, around 8% found once. These sequences were also reported in another study, on yellow fever vaccine responses in identical twins.

The specimen sequenced was memory (CD45RO+) T cells sorted from blood. The receptors originated from a woman under 30 in good health.

The chain has TRBV15 and TRBJ2-7; 9 nucleotides line up with TRBD1. The CDR3 extends over 16 amino acids. J was trimmed by 5 bases and V by 5 bases; bases with no gene match: 13. Germline CDR1 and CDR2: LNHNV and YYDKDF (reference sequence). CDR3 DNA: TGTGCCACCAGCCGCGGCACAGGACAGGGGAGCCACGAGCAGTACTTC. Amino acids: CATSRGTGQGSHEQYF.

The sample holds a few counts of this clonotype. The chain is built from TRBV11-1 and TRBJ2-7, with 9 bases identical to TRBD1. Losses at the gene ends were 6 bases for V and 6 bases for J; bases not matched to a gene: 15. The CDR3 consists of 16 residues. Germline V CDR1 and CDR2: SGHAT, FQDESV (reference sequence). CDR3 in amino acids: CASRPLTGGAFIEQYF. In DNA, the CDR3 is TGTGCCAGCAGACCCTTAACAGGGGGCGCTTTCATCGAGCAGTACTTC. The full variable domain, its missing parts supplied by reference TRBV11-1 and TRBJ2-7, is EAEVAQSPRYKITEKSQAVAFWCDPISGHATLYWYRQILGQGPELLVQFQDESVVDDSQLPKDRFSAERLKGVDSTLKIQPAELGDSAMYLCASRPLTGGAFIEQYFGPGTRLTVT.

This CDR3 reads CASGLGVQGETEAFF. Written as DNA, the CDR3 is TGTGCTAGTGGTTTGGGGGTGCAGGGGGAGACTGAAGCTTTCTTT. This chain connects TRBV12-5 to TRBJ1-1; 7 nucleotides align to TRBD1. Germline trimming cut 1 base from V and 5 bases from J; bases unmatched to any gene: 7. Germline CDR1 and CDR2: LGHNT and FRNRAP. The CDR3 is 15 amino acids.

This clonotype was found a few times. This sequence joins TRBV4-2 and TRBJ2-5, with D uncertain. Trimming pared 1 base from V and 2 bases from J, leaving 8 bases between. This CDR3 is built from 14 residues. Looked up from germline, CDR1 is LGHNA and CDR2 is YNFKEQ. The CDR3 reads CASSQGVGQETQYF. The CDR3 DNA reads as TGTGCCAGCAGCCAAGGGGTCGGGCAAGAGACCCAGTACTTC.

A few counts support this clonotype. The chain's CDR3 is CASSLQRQGNEQFF. The CDR3 DNA reads TGTGCCAGCAGCTTACAACGTCAGGGGAATGAGCAGTTCTTC. V gene TRBV11-2 combines with J gene TRBJ2-1; D possibly corresponds to TRBD1 (6 bases). CDR1 SGHAT and CDR2 FQNNGV come from the germline V gene. This CDR3 spans 14 amino acids. V gave up 2 bases and J gave up 7 bases, with 12 bases separating them.

In its sample, this clonotype was seen a few times. The J gene is TRBJ1-4, the V gene TRBV29-1, with D maybe TRBD1 (5 bases). The CDR3 runs 13 residues. The V end was cut by 6 bases, the J end by 4 bases, with 12 bases between. Germline assignment: CDR1 SQVTM and CDR2 ANQGSEA. This CDR3 is CSVGDGRNEKLFF. In DNA, the CDR3 is TGCAGCGTAGGGGACGGACGTAATGAAAAACTGTTTTTT.

This clonotype has ten or more counts. The chain is built from TRBV12-3 or TRBV12-4 and TRBJ2-3; the match to TRBD1 covers 10 bases. This CDR3 region has 15 residues. Trimming at V came to 6 bases and at J to 3 bases, leaving 6 bases not matched to a gene. CDR3 residues: CASSRGTGVTDTQYF. CDR3 in DNA: TGTGCCAGCAGCCGAGGGACAGGGGTGACAGATACGCAGTATTTT.

The chain combines TRBV5-6 with TRBJ2-1; TRBD1 matches 10 bases. Trimming removed 2 bases from V and 4 bases from J; junction bases left unmatched: 3. In germline, CDR1 is SGHDT, CDR2 YYEEEE. The CDR3 extends over 15 amino acids. In DNA form, the CDR3 reads TGTGCCAGCAGCTTTTGGACAGGGGGATACAATGAGCAGTTCTTC. Residues: CASSFWTGGYNEQFF.

This clonotype was detected ten times or more. The chain recombines TRBV6-5 with TRBJ2-2; D remains unclear. The V and J ends lost 0 bases and 2 bases respectively, with 10 bases between them. The CDR3 totals 16 residues. Germline values: CDR1 MNHEY, CDR2 SVGAGI. The CDR3 DNA reads as TGTGCCAGCAGTTACTCCAGGACGTACAACACCGGGGAGCTGTTTTTT. This gives the protein CASSYSRTYNTGELFF.

This chain connects TRBV7-3 to TRBJ2-7, with TRBD2 matching over 7 bases. J lost 1 base, V lost 5 bases, and 8 bases had no gene match. The CDR3 sequence is 15 residues long. Germline V lookup: CDR1 SGHTA, CDR2 FQGTGA. The CDR3 region has the DNA TGTGCCAGCAGCCCGCGGGGGACGGGGTCCTACGAGCAGTACTTC. This sequence encodes CASSPRGTGSYEQYF.

This clonotype was seen repeatedly, ten times or more. V is TRBV20-1 and J is TRBJ2-3; TRBD2 aligns across 7 bases. Germline assignment: CDR1 DFQATT and CDR2 SNEGSKA (reference sequence). Trimming removed 3 bases from V and 5 bases from J; junction bases left unmatched: 8. The CDR3 is 14 amino acids. The CDR3 DNA reads TGCAGTGCTAGCGGGGGGAAAGTTAAAGATACGCAGTATTTT. Its translation: CSASGGKVKDTQYF.

The chain combines TRBV18 with TRBJ2-5, with a tentative D call TRBD1 (5 bases). Germline CDR1 is KGHSH and CDR2 is LQKENI. V lost 4 bases, J lost 2 bases, and 8 bases lay in between. This CDR3 has 13 amino acids. CDR3 coding DNA: TGTGCCAGCTCACTAAGACAGCAAGAGACCCAGTACTTC. It translates to CASSLRQQETQYF. The variable domain in full, with the rest retrieved from reference TRBV18 and TRBJ2-5, is NAGVMQNPRHLVRRRGQEARLRCSPMKGHSHVYWYRQLPEEGLKFMVYLQKENIIDESGMPKERFSAEFPKEGPSILRIQQVVRGDSAAYFCASSLRQQETQYFGPGTRLLVL.

Ten or more counts support this clonotype. The chain carries TRBV11-2 and TRBJ2-6; 9 bases align to TRBD1. J gave up 2 bases and V 4 bases, and 6 bases lay outside the gene matches. This CDR3 is 17 amino acids long. Looked up from germline, CDR1 is SGHAT and CDR2 is FQNNGV. The chain's CDR3 is CASSSGQGYPGANVLTF. CDR3 bases: TGTGCCAGCAGCTCGGGACAGGGATACCCTGGGGCCAACGTCCTGACTTTC.

This clonotype occurred many times. The chain is built from TRBV20-1 and TRBJ1-5, with 7 nucleotides matching TRBD1. With V trimmed by 6 bases and J by 6 bases, 11 bases remained unmatched. CDR1 and CDR2 (germline): DFQATT, SNEGSKA (reference sequence). The CDR3 has 14 amino acids. The CDR3 DNA reads as TGCAGTGCCCGACAAGACAGGGCCGGTCAGCCCCAGCATTTT. Protein sequence: CSARQDRAGQPQHF.

This clonotype was found many times. The V call is TRBV10-3, the J call TRBJ2-3, with a tentative D call TRBD2 (6 bases). Germline V gene sequence: CDR1 ENHRY, CDR2 SYGVKD. V shed 3 bases and J shed 1 base, with 8 bases lying between them. The CDR3 covers 14 residues. The CDR3 DNA reads TGTGCCATCAGTGAACCGGGAGGCACAGATACGCAGTATTTT. This sequence encodes CAISEPGGTDTQYF.

This clonotype was seen many times. V is TRBV7-2 and J is TRBJ2-5, with TRBD2 identical over 8 bases. CDR1 and CDR2 from the germline V gene are SGHTA and FQGNSA. Unmatched junction bases numbered 3, after V lost 3 bases and J lost 3 bases. The CDR3 extends over 14 amino acids. As DNA, the CDR3 is TGTGCCAGCAGCTTGTGGGGACTAGAAGAGACCCAGTACTTC. As protein: CASSLWGLEETQYF.

In this sample, this clonotype turned up many times. This sequence joins TRBV24-1 and TRBJ2-3; D is uncertain. CDR3 length: 15 residues. Germline CDR1 reads KGHDR; CDR2 reads SFDVKD. V was cut by 7 bases and J by 2 bases, with 15 bases left in between. The CDR3 sequence: CATSPDSPPTDTQYF. The CDR3 nucleotides read TGTGCCACCAGCCCGGATTCTCCCCCCACAGATACGCAGTATTTT.

The chain joins TRBV6-5 to TRBJ2-5; D may be TRBD1 (6 bases). Germline CDR1 MNHEY, CDR2 SVGAGI. V was clipped by 2 bases and J by 1 base, with 11 bases between them. The CDR3 length is 15 residues. The CDR3 loop reads CASSYTRTAQETQYF. For the CDR3, the DNA is TGTGCCAGCAGTTACACTAGGACAGCCCAAGAGACCCAGTACTTC.

In this sample, this clonotype turned up many times. This chain joins TRBV11-2 and TRBJ2-2, with D tentatively TRBD2 (6 bases). Looked up from germline, CDR1 is SGHAT and CDR2 is FQNNGV. This CDR3 is built from 18 residues. The V gene lost 0 bases and the J gene lost 0 bases, with 14 bases spanning the gap. The CDR3 region is CASSLDSSGTPNTGELFF. For the CDR3, the DNA is TGTGCCAGCAGCTTAGATAGTTCGGGGACTCCGAACACCGGGGAGCTGTTTTTT.

This clonotype was observed a few times. This CDR3 is CASSQEGRPETQYF. In DNA form, the CDR3 reads TGTGCCAGCAGCCAAGAGGGTCGCCCAGAGACCCAGTACTTC. The V and J genes are TRBV4-2 and TRBJ2-5; D unresolved. The V end lost 0 bases, the J end lost 4 bases, and 9 bases lay between the germline ends. The CDR3 has 14 residues. Germline loops: CDR1 LGHNA, CDR2 YNFKEQ.